This TCR beta chain was captured by sequencing in a study of regulatory T cells in long-lasting Graves disease (dated by TCRdb to about 2021). Background on the whole study: In the newly diagnosed Graves' disease group, patients had been taking antithyroid drugs for less than 3 months. Patients with persistent Graves' disease were compared with patients with newly diagnosed Graves' disease using TCR sequencing and RNA sequencing of peripheral blood. The study was registered as a clinical trial and conducted in China. A total of about 33 samples underwent TCR sequencing, from 13 patients with persistent Graves' disease and roughly 20 patients with newly diagnosed Graves' disease. Here is what the overall study found, with its caveats: The study examined only peripheral blood because the primary lesion, thyroid tissue, could not be accessed. Sequencing and analysis were restricted to the TCR beta chain. The small sample size was acknowledged by the authors as a limitation that may reduce accuracy. Persistent patients shared more public clonotypes among themselves (roughly 2,700) than newly diagnosed patients did (approximately 900). Persistent disease showed preferential use of TRBV28, TRBJ1-2 and TRBJ2-5, whereas newly diagnosed disease favored TRBV20-1 and TRBJ2-1. Lower TCR Shannon entropy and fewer highly expanded clones were observed in persistent Graves' disease patients than in newly diagnosed patients, which suggested clonal expansion.

To prepare the library, multiplex PCR was applied. Data came from an Illumina HiSeq 4000. To build TCR beta libraries, CDR3 regions were amplified by Arm-PCR using iRepertoire HTBI primers. Before sequencing, the PCR products underwent gel purification. The authors' pipeline ran thus. Gene usage analysis of CDR3 amino acid clonotypes used the 60 to 80 TRBV and around 14 TRBJ segments found across samples. Filtered high-quality paired reads were merged into contigs using COPE and FqMerger. BLAST was used to align contigs to IMGT TRBV, TRBD and TRBJ reference genes, with CDR3 defined following IMGT. Any clonotype with a frequency above 0.1% was classified as a highly expanded clone. Repertoire diversity was measured by Shannon entropy, and V-J evenness by the Gini coefficient. Public clonotypes were defined as clonotypes shared by more than one individual. TCRdb cleaned the public reads at Q25 with fastp, built clones with MiXCR and kept in-frame beta chains. CDR3 protein sequences are deduplicated, and each keeps its most common genes and DNA. The V and J calls here are based on TCRdb, not the publication. The sample includes hundreds of thousands of distinct CDR3 sequences, with about 12% observed a single time. The top ten clonotypes cover roughly 8.9% of the sample.

This clonotype was found many times. Its antigen is currently not known. Per-base qualities were not stored, and no clone one base away is much larger. CDR1 and CDR2, per the germline V gene (reference sequence), are LNHNV and YYDKDF. The CDR3, from cysteine to phenylalanine, totals 16 residues. CDR3 DNA only is kept here, 48 bases in frame from base 1. V is cut by 4 bases and J by 2 bases, and the space between the germline ends is 15 bases. The time point label corresponds to: newly diagnosed GD, antithyroid drugs for less than 3 months. For both TCR sequencing and RNA sequencing, RNA was extracted from PBMCs using TRIzol. The diagnosis of Graves' disease was made according to American Thyroid Association guidelines. Patients for the study were recruited at an endocrinology department in Xi'an, China. Each patient gave around 9.2 milliliters of peripheral blood, collected in an EDTA anticoagulant tube. Ficoll Paque Plus density gradient separation was used to isolate PBMCs, and no further T cell sorting was performed. An Agilent 2100 Bioanalyzer and agarose gel were used to check RNA quality, and a NanoDrop 2000 was used to measure RNA concentration.

This sample was shared with a second study, whose subject was T cells in Graves' hyperthyroidism and ophthalmopathy. The second study, in turn, reports: Graves' hyperthyroidism was defined as stable when no progression to ophthalmopathy occurred over 18 months of follow-up. The hyperthyroidism patients were between 18 and 65 years old and newly diagnosed, with a disease duration of less than 2 months. Any patient with an uncontrolled infection, another autoimmune disease, pregnancy or lactation was excluded. Clinical symptoms, serum thyroxine and TRAb, thyroid ultrasound, and orbital computed tomography formed the basis for the diagnoses. The first round of RT-PCR for the TCR CDR3 was performed with the HTBI primer set and the Qiagen OneStep RT-PCR kit. Blood samples also contained most of the expanded thyroid clonotypes (frequency above 0.001), which suggests that blood repertoires may reflect thyroid immune responses. Ophthalmopathy was separated from stable hyperthyroidism by a 13 V-J signature model, with around 90% sensitivity and around 81% specificity obtained in cross-validation and 80%/75% obtained in testing. In validation, progression to ophthalmopathy was predicted by the model with nearly 71% sensitivity and roughly 76% specificity, a median of approximately 6.5 months before onset. To identify TCR V-J signatures that set the groups apart, the researchers used a discovery cohort of about a hundred patients, made up of 40 to 45 with Graves' ophthalmopathy and 55 to 65 with stable Graves' hyperthyroidism. An independent validation cohort of 18 to 20 hyperthyroidism patients and about 16 patients who later progressed to ophthalmopathy tested prospective prediction of ophthalmopathy. For training and testing, the 100 or so patients in the discovery cohort were randomly divided in a 7:3 ratio. The study also compared thyroid tissue and blood T-cell repertoires from about 6 Graves' hyperthyroidism patients. After sampling, hyperthyroidism patients received methimazole starting at 30 mg daily, and ophthalmopathy patients received high-dose intravenous methylprednisolone. A second multiplex PCR round built the libraries, followed by size selection and purification. Libraries were sequenced paired-end with 100 bp reads on an Illumina HiSeq2000. SOAPnuke was used to process the raw data, with reads discarded if the reads contained adapters or uncalled bases, had a mean Phred below 15, or lacked an exact constant-primer or identifier match. COPE v1.2.5 was used to merge high-quality paired reads, and clonotypes were defined as unique nucleotide sequences. Clonotypes were aligned to IMGT TRBV, TRBD and TRBJ reference segments using MiTCR v1.1. The analysis included only V-J combinations with a frequency above 0.0001, which together covered 98% to 99.2% of the repertoires. A TCS score was defined as the ratio between F50 (clonal expansion) and ExV (chaos), using BLOSUM62-based TCRdist between CDR3 peptides within each V-J. Welch's t-statistics and random forest reduced 450 to 600 V-J features to 10 to 15, which were used in a naive Bayes classifier (R e1071). No statistical method was used to set the sample size in advance, and investigators knew the group allocation. According to the paper, TCR Vbeta CDR3 sequencing was carried out on 120 to 150 peripheral blood samples, which came from 40 to 45 ophthalmopathy, around 75 hyperthyroidism and roughly 17 progressor patients.

Recombination joined TRBV15 with TRBJ1-5; TRBD1 is a weak D gene call, 5 bases matching. The material was peripheral blood mononuclear cells (PBMCs), obtained at new diagnosis, from a patient treated with antithyroid drugs. The receptor was derived from a woman in her twenties or thirties with Graves disease. Donor details come from another sample of the same person, matched by shared clones. The DNA reads as follows: TGTGCCACCAGCAAAGGTAGGCAGGGACGCAATCAGCCCCAGCATTTT. The encoded protein is CATSKGRQGRNQPQHF.